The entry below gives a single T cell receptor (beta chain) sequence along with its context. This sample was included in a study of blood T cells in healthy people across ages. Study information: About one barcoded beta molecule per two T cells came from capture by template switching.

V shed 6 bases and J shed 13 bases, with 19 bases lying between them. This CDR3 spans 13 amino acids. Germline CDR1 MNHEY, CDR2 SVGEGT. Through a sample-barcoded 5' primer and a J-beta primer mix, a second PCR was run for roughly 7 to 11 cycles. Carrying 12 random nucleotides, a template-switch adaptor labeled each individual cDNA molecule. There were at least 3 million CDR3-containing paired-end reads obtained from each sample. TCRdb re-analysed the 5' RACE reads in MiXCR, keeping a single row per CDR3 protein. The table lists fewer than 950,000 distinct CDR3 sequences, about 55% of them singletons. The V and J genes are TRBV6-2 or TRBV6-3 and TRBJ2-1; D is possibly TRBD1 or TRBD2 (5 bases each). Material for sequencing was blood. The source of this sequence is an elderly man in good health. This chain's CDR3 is CASSVFVGGLQFF. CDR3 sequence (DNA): TGTGCCAGCAGCGTTTTTGTTGGGGGATTACAGTTCTTC.